The TCR beta chain under discussion was sequenced for a study of blood T cell repertoires in COVID-19. V dropped 1 base and J dropped 7 bases, with 10 bases sitting between them. From germline, CDR1 is LGHNA and CDR2 YNFKEQ. This CDR3 is built from 14 residues. Profiling relied on immunoSEQ multiplex PCR, and the TCRdb table lists in-frame clones only, not all of them. Of 200,000 to 250,000 clones in the sample, 70% to 85% were seen once. The sample consisted of peripheral blood. The receptor was isolated from a woman at least 80 years old with active or convalescent COVID-19. The chain carries TRBV4-2 and TRBJ2-2; the D gene is possibly TRBD2 (5 bases). In DNA form, the CDR3 reads TGTGCCAGCAGCCAAGTCGGGGAATTCGGGGAGCTGTTTTTT. Its protein product is CASSQVGEFGELFF.